Many counts were recorded for the clone carrying this TCR beta chain. Its antigen is as yet unknown. This sample was taken from a study of T cells in Graves' hyperthyroidism and ophthalmopathy. As for the study in general: Once the initial diagnosis was made, peripheral blood was obtained before any treatment. Broader study findings: Before onset, by a median of approximately 6.8 months, the model predicted ophthalmopathy. Ophthalmopathy cases were set apart from stable hyperthyroidism by a 13 V-J model.

TCR beta CDR3 region amplification was performed from RNA transcripts. HTBI primers were the set used in a first-round RT-PCR of the TCR CDR3. In TCRdb, the multiplex PCR reads were re-called with MiXCR into one record per CDR3 protein. The table includes fewer than 500,000 distinct CDR3 sequences, more than 14% detected once. The diagnostic basis comprised clinical symptoms, serum thyroxine and TRAb, thyroid ultrasound and orbital computed tomography. This clonotype was sampled from a woman in her 30s with Graves' ophthalmopathy. The sequencing input was blood.

CDR3 sequence (DNA): TGCAGCGTAACAGCTCAGGGGGCCGAAAATCAGCCCCAGCATTTT. This gives the protein CSVTAQGAENQPQHF. The gene calls are TRBV29-1 and TRBJ1-5, with TRBD1 identical over 8 bases. The CDR3 has 15 amino acids. Germline values: CDR1 SQVTM, CDR2 ANQGSEA. Trimming cost V 6 bases and J 4 bases; bases outside gene matches: 11.